This T cell receptor (beta chain) emerged from a study of blood T cell repertoires in COVID-19. About the study: T cells, B-cell-depleted T cells, or PBMCs supplied cDNA or gDNA.

This clone was detected only once. Authors' analysis steps: By means of reference gene primer amplification, nucleated cell counts were estimated. Sequencing was performed with immunoSEQ multiplex PCR; in TCRdb, only in-frame clones are kept and a portion is missing. D and trimming come from the DNA, and the V and J calls and clone size come from that table. The table records some 400,000 clones, over 65% of them present only once. Input material: peripheral blood. The sequence was obtained from a human donor with acute or convalescent COVID-19. The donor label of this sample is uncertain.

The CDR3 protein is CASSKASSGDQETQYF. CDR3 DNA: TGTGCCAGTAGTAAAGCATCAAGCGGGGACCAAGAGACCCAGTACTTC. The gene calls are TRBV19 and TRBJ2-5, with 7 bases matching TRBD2. There are 16 residues in the CDR3. Germline V gene data show CDR1 as LNHDA and CDR2 as SQIVND (reference sequence). Trimming removed 4 bases from V and 0 bases from J; junction bases left unmatched: 8. The whole variable domain, filled in from reference TRBV19 and TRBJ2-5, reads DGGITQSPKYLFRKEGQNVTLSCEQNLNHDAMYWYRQDPGQGLRLIYYSQIVNDFQKGDIAEGYSVSREKKESFPLTVTSAQKNPTAFYLCASSKASSGDQETQYFGPGTRLLVL.